This T cell receptor (beta chain) was obtained from a study of blood T cell repertoires in COVID-19. Looking at the study overall: Material from acute and convalescent COVID-19 was sourced from the United States, Italy and Spain. Sources were T cells, B-cell-depleted T cells, or PBMCs; the material itself was cDNA or gDNA.

In the study's own analysis: How many nucleated cells were present was estimated from reference gene primer amplification. Data came from immunoSEQ multiplex PCR; TCRdb stores just in-frame clones and leaves some out. Clonal size and the V and J genes are those of that table, whereas D and trimming came from the DNA. The sample consists of tens of thousands of clones, about 88% of them appearing once. Germline V gene lookup returns CDR1 SGHTA and CDR2 FQGNSA. This CDR3 contains 12 residues. V lost 5 bases and J lost 5, with 9 bases in between. Sequenced input: peripheral blood. The TCR sequence derives from an older man with acute or convalescent COVID-19. V is TRBV7-2 and J is TRBJ1-2, with D uncertain. The CDR3 region has the DNA TGTGCCAGCAGCGGGTCAGGTTATGGCTACACCTTC. Translated, it gives CASSGSGYGYTF.